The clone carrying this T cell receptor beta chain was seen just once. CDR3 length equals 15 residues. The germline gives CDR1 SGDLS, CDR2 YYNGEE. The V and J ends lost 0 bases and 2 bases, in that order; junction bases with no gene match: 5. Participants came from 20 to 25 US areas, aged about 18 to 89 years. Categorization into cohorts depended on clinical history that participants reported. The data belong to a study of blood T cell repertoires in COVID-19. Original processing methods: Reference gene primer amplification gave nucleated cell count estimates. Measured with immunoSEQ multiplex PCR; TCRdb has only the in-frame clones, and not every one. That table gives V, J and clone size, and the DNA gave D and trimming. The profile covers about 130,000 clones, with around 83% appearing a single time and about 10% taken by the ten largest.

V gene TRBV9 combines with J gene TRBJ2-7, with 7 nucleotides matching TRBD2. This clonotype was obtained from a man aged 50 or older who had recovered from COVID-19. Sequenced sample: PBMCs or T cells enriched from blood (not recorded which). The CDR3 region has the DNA TGTGCCAGCAGCGTAGTACCTAGCGGCGCCTACGAGCAGTACTTC. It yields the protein CASSVVPSGAYEQYF.